The 27 T cell receptor beta chains in this list originate from one sample, sequenced in a study of T cell repertoires in aging, cancer and after chemotherapy. Multiplex touch-down PCR with TRB-A/B primers amplified rearranged V-D-J TRB sequences. TCRdb reprocessed the multiplex PCR reads via MiXCR and lists one record per CDR3 protein. This table has 10,000 to 15,000 distinct CDR3 sequences, 30% to 40% appearing once. The template was genomic DNA from peripheral blood, not RNA. Sequenced: blood. The source is a human donor in good health. The donor label of this sample is uncertain.

The J gene is TRBJ1-1, the V gene TRBV19; D ambiguous. The CDR3 contains 13 residues. Germline assignment: CDR1 LNHDA and CDR2 SQIVND (reference sequence). Trimming removed 4 bases at V and 0 bases at J, with 6 bases between. The CDR3 here is CASSRVVNTEAFF. DNA for the CDR3: TGTGCCAGTAGTAGGGTCGTGAACACTGAAGCTTTCTTT.

This clonotype occurred a few times. The rearrangement joins TRBV19 to TRBJ1-1, with D unclear. The V gene's germline CDR1 is LNHDA and CDR2 SQIVND (reference sequence). Trimming removed 2 bases at V and 0 bases at J, with 7 bases between. The CDR3 totals 14 residues. The CDR3 loop is CASSIRVMNTEAFF. CDR3 DNA: TGTGCCAGTAGTATAAGGGTCATGAACACTGAAGCTTTCTTT.

This clonotype was picked up a small number of times. The chain combines TRBV12-3 or TRBV12-4 with TRBJ1-2; D is ambiguous. Between the trimmed V and J ends, which lost 1 base and 2 bases, there was a span of 5 bases. This CDR3 spans 13 amino acids. CDR3 residues: CASSLDRNYGYTF. CDR3 DNA sequence: TGTGCCAGCAGTTTAGACCGCAACTATGGCTACACCTTC.

The chain is built from TRBV10-3 and TRBJ2-1, with 7 bases lining up with TRBD2. The V gene end was trimmed by 0 bases and the J gene end by 5 bases; junction bases not matched to a gene: 4. The CDR3 spans 15 residues. Germline CDR1 and CDR2: ENHRY and SYGVKD. The chain's CDR3 is CAISESGGEHNEQFF. CDR3 bases: TGTGCCATCAGTGAGTCGGGGGGGGAGCACAATGAGCAGTTCTTC.

The rearrangement uses TRBV7-9 and TRBJ2-7; the match to TRBD2 covers 7 bases. V shed 0 bases, J shed 0 bases, and the junction held 2 bases outside the gene matches. Germline V gene data show CDR1 as SEHNR and CDR2 as FQNEAQ (reference sequence). This CDR3 is 15 amino acids long. CDR3 coding DNA: TGTGCCAGCAGCTTAGCGGGGGGGATCTCCTACGAGCAGTACTTC. The encoded protein is CASSLAGGISYEQYF.

Remarks on this clonotype: Given a much more abundant clone one base away, this may be a read error. The CDR3 loop reads CAWSKLRDGDSPLHF. The CDR3 nucleotides are TGTGCCTGGAGCAAACTAAGGGACGGAGATTCACCCCTCCACTTT. V gene TRBV30 combines with J gene TRBJ1-6; D possibly corresponds to TRBD1 (5 bases). The CDR3 totals 15 residues. Germline CDR1 GTSNPN, CDR2 SVGIG (reference sequence). Trimming took 3 bases from V and 8 from J, leaving 17 bases between them.

The V and J genes are TRBV7-6 and TRBJ2-5; no reliable D call. This CDR3 contains 12 residues. In germline, CDR1 is SGHVS, CDR2 FNYEAQ. V was shortened by 1 base and J by 4 bases, with 4 bases between the two germline ends. CDR3 sequence reads: CASSLELETQYF. In DNA, the CDR3 is TGTGCCAGCAGCTTAGAGTTAGAGACCCAGTACTTC.

CDR3 amino acids: CVSSYNGGQFF. Here the CDR3 DNA reads TGTGTTAGCAGTTACAACGGGGGGCAGTTCTTC. The genes are TRBV6-1 and TRBJ2-1, with a tentative D call TRBD2 (6 bases). This CDR3 has 11 amino acids. CDR1 is MNHNS and CDR2 is SASEGT in the germline V gene.

The V call is TRBV5-1, the J call TRBJ2-7, with 9 positions matching TRBD2. Germline V lookup: CDR1 SGHRS, CDR2 YFSETQ. Trimming took 3 bases from V and 2 from J; bases not matched to a gene: 9. This CDR3 region has 16 residues. CDR3 loop: CASSWERGALTYEQYF. CDR3 nucleotide sequence: TGCGCCAGCAGCTGGGAGCGGGGGGCTTTAACCTACGAGCAGTACTTC.

The table lists this clonotype with a few counts. The chain has TRBV12-3 or TRBV12-4 and TRBJ2-7; 8 positions agree with TRBD1. CDR3 size: 14 residues. The J segment lost 6 bases and the V segment lost 6 bases, leaving 10 bases of the junction unmatched. CDR3 coding DNA: TGTGCCAGCAGCAGCAGGGGGCCATCTAGCGAGCAGTACTTC. Amino acid sequence: CASSSRGPSSEQYF.

This clonotype turned up a few times. This rearrangement joins TRBV20-1 to TRBJ2-1; 10 positions agree with TRBD2. This CDR3 spans 15 amino acids. The trim removed 3 bases at V and 4 bases at J, leaving 6 bases unmatched. Germline V lookup: CDR1 DFQATT, CDR2 SNEGSKA (reference sequence). The CDR3 bases are TGCAGTGCTAGGGGAACGACTAGCGGGTACAATGAGCAGTTCTTC. This sequence encodes CSARGTTSGYNEQFF.

The V call is TRBV6-5, the J call TRBJ1-2; D gene unclear. V was cut by 5 bases and J by 2 bases, with 12 bases left in between. Germline lookup yields CDR1 MNHEY and CDR2 SVGAGI. The CDR3 consists of 14 residues. The CDR3: CASSIQTLNYGYTF. CDR3 nucleotides: TGTGCCAGCAGTATACAGACACTCAACTATGGCTACACCTTC.

By share, this clonotype counts as medium-sized. V usage is TRBV6-5 and J usage is TRBJ2-3, with TRBD2 identical over 8 bases. With V trimmed by 0 bases and J by 2 bases, 4 bases remained unmatched. This CDR3 region has 16 residues. CDR1 and CDR2 from the germline V gene are MNHEY and SVGAGI. The CDR3: CASSYSAGGYTDTQYF. The CDR3, as DNA: TGTGCCAGCAGTTACTCGGCGGGGGGATACACAGATACGCAGTATTTT.

In its sample, this clonotype is medium-sized (0.01 to 0.1%). This sequence joins TRBV29-1 and TRBJ2-5; D uncertain. The CDR3 has 12 amino acids. The germline CDR1 and CDR2 sequences are SQVTM and ANQGSEA. CDR3 nucleotide sequence: TGCAGTTCACGGACGGTCCAAGAGACCCAGTACTTC. This codes for CSSRTVQETQYF.

This clonotype is termed medium-sized (0.01 to 0.1%). The V gene is TRBV29-1, the J gene TRBJ1-2, with 11 bases aligning to TRBD1. The CDR3 loop spans 17 amino acids. From germline, CDR1 is SQVTM and CDR2 ANQGSEA. V was clipped by 5 bases and J by 4 bases; unmatched bases: 15. CDR3 sequence reads: CSVPLSPGTGGSYGYTF. CDR3 DNA: TGCAGCGTTCCACTAAGCCCCGGGACAGGGGGATCCTATGGCTACACCTTC. Using reference TRBV29-1 and TRBJ1-2 for the parts outside the CDR3, the full variable domain is SAVISQKPSRDICQRGTSLTIQCQVDSQVTMMFWYRQQPGQSLTLIATANQGSEATYESGFVIDKFPISRPNLTFSTLTVSNMSPEDSSIYLCSVPLSPGTGGSYGYTFGSGTRLTVV.

Details on this clonotype: A read error may be the cause here, since a much bigger clone is one base away. V gene TRBV6-4 combines with J gene TRBJ1-2, with 7 bases identical to TRBD1. From germline, CDR1 is MRHNA and CDR2 SNTAGT. The J segment lost 7 bases and the V segment lost 5 bases, leaving 19 bases of the junction unmatched. The length of the CDR3 is 17 residues. The CDR3 coding sequence is TGTGCCAGCAGTTACTGGAACAGGGGACAGTGGGATATTGGCTACACCTTC. It codes for CASSYWNRGQWDIGYTF.

This rearrangement joins TRBV6-4 to TRBJ2-1; 8 nucleotides agree with TRBD2. CDR1 and CDR2 from the germline V gene are MRHNA and SNTAGT. J was trimmed by 6 bases and V by 4 bases; bases with no gene match: 2. There are 13 residues in the CDR3. The CDR3 region is CASSAGTSNEQFF. The CDR3 DNA follows: TGTGCCAGCAGTGCCGGGACTAGCAATGAGCAGTTCTTC.

V gene TRBV20-1 combines with J gene TRBJ1-2, with D uncertain. The length of the CDR3 is 11 residues. Per the germline V gene, CDR1 is DFQATT and CDR2 is SNEGSKA (reference sequence). The V gene lost 3 bases and the J gene lost 6 bases, with 8 bases spanning the gap. CDR3 amino acids: CSARGRDGYTF. CDR3 DNA sequence: TGCAGTGCTAGGGGGAGGGATGGCTACACCTTC.

This chain connects TRBV6-5 to TRBJ2-2; D unresolved. Germline loops: CDR1 MNHEY, CDR2 SVGAGI. The CDR3 is made up of 14 amino acids. The V end was cut by 3 bases, the J end by 6 bases, with 11 bases between. The CDR3 here is CASSYVQSAGELFF. The CDR3, as DNA: TGTGCCAGCAGTTATGTACAGTCAGCCGGGGAGCTGTTTTTT.

The V call is TRBV30, the J call TRBJ1-1; D call uncertain. The germline V gene has CDR1 GTSNPN and CDR2 SVGIG (reference sequence). The CDR3 has 13 residues. V was clipped by 0 bases and J by 1 base, with 6 bases between them. The CDR3 nucleotides are TGTGCCTGGAGTGTGGCCAGGAACACTGAAGCTTTCTTT. It specifies CAWSVARNTEAFF.

This clonotype turned up a few times. CDR3 nucleotides: TGTGCCAGCAGCTTGACAGGATCTAACTATGGCTACACCTTC. This gives the protein CASSLTGSNYGYTF. The chain links TRBV5-6 to TRBJ1-2; a possible D gene is TRBD1 (5 bases). Trimming cost V 1 base and J 0 bases, with 7 bases left between them. The CDR3 loop spans 14 amino acids. The germline CDR1 and CDR2 sequences are SGHDT and YYEEEE.

This clonotype is medium-sized (0.01 to 0.1%) by share. This chain joins TRBV6-5 and TRBJ2-7; possible D gene TRBD2, 5 bases. Trimming stripped 6 bases from V and 5 bases from J, with 8 bases between. There are 11 residues in the CDR3. The V gene's germline CDR1 is MNHEY and CDR2 SVGAGI. CDR3 protein: CASSRDHEQYF. The CDR3 DNA sequence: TGTGCCAGCAGCCGGGATCACGAGCAGTACTTC.

By share of the sample, this clonotype is medium-sized. The chain carries TRBV10-3 and TRBJ2-1; 7 positions match TRBD2. The CDR3 contains 15 residues. The germline V gene encodes CDR1 ENHRY and CDR2 SYGVKD. V was pared by 4 bases and J by 9 bases, with 12 bases of the junction left unmatched. CDR3 sequence: CAISASSGGMGEQFF. CDR3 coding DNA: TGTGCCATCAGTGCATCTAGCGGTGGAATGGGTGAGCAGTTCTTC.

CDR3 amino acids: CASSPGTSGGWETQYF. The CDR3 DNA reads as TGTGCCAGCAGCCCGGGGACTAGCGGGGGCTGGGAGACCCAGTACTTC. The V and J genes are TRBV6-5 and TRBJ2-5; TRBD2 aligns across 14 bases. This CDR3 spans 16 amino acids. Germline V gene sequence: CDR1 MNHEY, CDR2 SVGAGI. V lost 6 bases and J lost 5; bases outside the gene matches: 8.

This clonotype was observed a few times. The chain uses TRBV30 and TRBJ1-6; 7 bases align to TRBD1. J lost 9 bases, V lost 5 bases, and 7 bases had no gene match. The CDR3 totals 13 residues. The germline gives CDR1 GTSNPN, CDR2 SVGIG (reference sequence). The CDR3 protein is CAWEADRTSPLHF. The DNA of the CDR3 is TGTGCCTGGGAAGCGGACAGGACTTCACCCCTCCACTTT.

This clonotype was recorded a few times. V and J are TRBV19 and TRBJ2-1; D not resolved. The CDR3 consists of 13 residues. CDR1 LNHDA and CDR2 SQIVND come from the germline V gene (reference sequence). V dropped 3 bases and J dropped 2 bases, with 5 bases sitting between them. The CDR3 DNA is TGTGCCAGTAGTATTGGGACCTACAATGAGCAGTTCTTC. As protein: CASSIGTYNEQFF. Complete variable domain (other parts from reference TRBV19 and TRBJ2-1): DGGITQSPKYLFRKEGQNVTLSCEQNLNHDAMYWYRQDPGQGLRLIYYSQIVNDFQKGDIAEGYSVSREKKESFPLTVTSAQKNPTAFYLCASSIGTYNEQFFGPGTRLTVL.

V is TRBV11-2 and J is TRBJ2-7; 8 nucleotides agree with TRBD1. Looked up from germline, CDR1 is SGHAT and CDR2 is FQNNGV. V lost 0 bases to trimming and J lost 2 bases; unmatched junction nucleotides: 0. The length of the CDR3 is 14 residues. The CDR3 DNA sequence: TGTGCCAGCAGCTTAGAGACAGGGGCCTACGAGCAGTACTTC. It translates to CASSLETGAYEQYF.